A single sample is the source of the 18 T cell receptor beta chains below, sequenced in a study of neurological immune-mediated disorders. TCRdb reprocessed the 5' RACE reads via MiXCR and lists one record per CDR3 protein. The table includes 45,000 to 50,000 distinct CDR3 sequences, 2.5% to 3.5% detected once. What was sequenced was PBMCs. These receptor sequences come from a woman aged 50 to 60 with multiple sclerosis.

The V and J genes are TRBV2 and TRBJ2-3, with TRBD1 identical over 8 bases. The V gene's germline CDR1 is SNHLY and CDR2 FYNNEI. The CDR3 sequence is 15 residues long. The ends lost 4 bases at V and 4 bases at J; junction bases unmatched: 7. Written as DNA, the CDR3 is TGTGCCAGCAGTGGGACCGGGACAGGCGCAGATACGCAGTATTTT. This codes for CASSGTGTGADTQYF.

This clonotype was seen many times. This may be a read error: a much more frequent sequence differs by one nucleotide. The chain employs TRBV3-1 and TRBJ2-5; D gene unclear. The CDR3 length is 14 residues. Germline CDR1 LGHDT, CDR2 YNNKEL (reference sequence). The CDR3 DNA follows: TGTGTCAGCAGCCAAGGCTCTAACTTGGAGACCCAGTACTTC. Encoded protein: CVSSQGSNLETQYF.

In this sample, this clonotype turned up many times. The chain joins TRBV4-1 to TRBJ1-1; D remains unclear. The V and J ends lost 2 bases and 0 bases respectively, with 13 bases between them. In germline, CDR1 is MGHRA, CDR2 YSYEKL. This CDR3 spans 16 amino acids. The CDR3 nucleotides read TGCGCCAGCAGCCAATATAACCTTGCGCTGAACACTGAAGCTTTCTTT. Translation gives CASSQYNLALNTEAFF.

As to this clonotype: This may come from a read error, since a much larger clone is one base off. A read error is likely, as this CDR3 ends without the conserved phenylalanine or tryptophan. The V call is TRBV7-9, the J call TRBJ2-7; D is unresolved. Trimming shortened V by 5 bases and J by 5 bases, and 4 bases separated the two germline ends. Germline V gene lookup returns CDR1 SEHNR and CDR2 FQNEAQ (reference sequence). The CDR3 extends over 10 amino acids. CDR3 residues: CASSPNEQYC. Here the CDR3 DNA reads TGTGCCAGCAGCCCGAACGAGCAGTACTGC.

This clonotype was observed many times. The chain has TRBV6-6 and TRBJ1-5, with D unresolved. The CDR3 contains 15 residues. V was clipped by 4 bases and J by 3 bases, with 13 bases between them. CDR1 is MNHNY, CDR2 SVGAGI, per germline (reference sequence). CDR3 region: CASSSTGRANQPQHF. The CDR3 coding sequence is TGTGCCAGCAGTTCGACCGGGAGAGCCAATCAGCCCCAGCATTTT.

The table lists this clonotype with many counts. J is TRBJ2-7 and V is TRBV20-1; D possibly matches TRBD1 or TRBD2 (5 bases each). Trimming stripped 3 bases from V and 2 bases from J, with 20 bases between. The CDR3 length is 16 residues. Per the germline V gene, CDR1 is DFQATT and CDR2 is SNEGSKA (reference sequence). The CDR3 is CSASQLGAALAYEQYV. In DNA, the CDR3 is TGCAGTGCTAGTCAACTAGGGGCTGCCCTTGCCTACGAGCAGTACGTC.

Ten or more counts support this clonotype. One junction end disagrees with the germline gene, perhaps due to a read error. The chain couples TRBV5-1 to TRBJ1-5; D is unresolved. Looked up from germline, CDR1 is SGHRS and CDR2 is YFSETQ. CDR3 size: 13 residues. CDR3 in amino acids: CASSLGSNQPQHF. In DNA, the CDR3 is TGTGCCAGCAGTTTGGGTAGCAATCAGCCCCAGCATTTT.

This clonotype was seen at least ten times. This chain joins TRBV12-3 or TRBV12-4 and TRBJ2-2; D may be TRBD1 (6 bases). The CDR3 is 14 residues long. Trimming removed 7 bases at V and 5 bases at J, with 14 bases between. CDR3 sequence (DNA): TGTGCCAGCACCGGGACACCCAGAACCGGGGAGCTGTTTTTT. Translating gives CASTGTPRTGELFF.

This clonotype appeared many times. The CDR3 sequence is CASSQRDNEQFF. DNA for the CDR3: TGCGCCAGCAGCCAGAGGGACAATGAGCAGTTCTTC. This sequence joins TRBV5-1 and TRBJ2-1; maybe TRBD2 (5 bases). Trimming took 4 bases from V and 5 from J, leaving 7 bases between them. This CDR3 has 12 residues. The V gene's germline CDR1 is SGHRS and CDR2 YFSETQ.

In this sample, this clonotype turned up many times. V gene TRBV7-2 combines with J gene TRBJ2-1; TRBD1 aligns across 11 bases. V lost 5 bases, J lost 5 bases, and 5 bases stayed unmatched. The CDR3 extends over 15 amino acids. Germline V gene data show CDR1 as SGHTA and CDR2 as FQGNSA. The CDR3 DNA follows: TGTGCCAGCAGCATTGGGACAGGGGGTAACAATGAGCAGTTCTTC. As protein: CASSIGTGGNNEQFF.

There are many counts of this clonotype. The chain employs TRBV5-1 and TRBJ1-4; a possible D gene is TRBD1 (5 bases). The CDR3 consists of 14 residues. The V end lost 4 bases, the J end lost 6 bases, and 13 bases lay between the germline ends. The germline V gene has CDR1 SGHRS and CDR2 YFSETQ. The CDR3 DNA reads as TGCGCCAGCAGCCCCAGCAGGGCTGATGAAAAACTGTTTTTT. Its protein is CASSPSRADEKLFF.

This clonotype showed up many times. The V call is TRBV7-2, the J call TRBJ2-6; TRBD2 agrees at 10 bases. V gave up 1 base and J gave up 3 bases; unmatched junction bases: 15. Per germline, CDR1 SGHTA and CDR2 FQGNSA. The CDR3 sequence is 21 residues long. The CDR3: CASSLVVSGASGSFGANVLTF. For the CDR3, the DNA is TGTGCCAGCAGCTTAGTCGTTTCGGGGGCTAGCGGGAGTTTTGGGGCCAACGTCCTGACTTTC. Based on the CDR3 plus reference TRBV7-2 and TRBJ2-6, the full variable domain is GAGVSQSPSNKVTEKGKDVELRCDPISGHTALYWYRQSLGQGLEFLIYFQGNSAPDKSGLPSDRFSAERTGGSVSTLTIQRTQQEDSAVYLCASSLVVSGASGSFGANVLTFGAGSRLTVL.

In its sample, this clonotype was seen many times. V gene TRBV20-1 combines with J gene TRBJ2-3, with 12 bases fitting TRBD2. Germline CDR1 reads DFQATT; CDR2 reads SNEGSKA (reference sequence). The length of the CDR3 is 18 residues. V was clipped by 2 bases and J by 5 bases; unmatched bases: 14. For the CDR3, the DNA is TGCAGTGCTAGACTACCCTCTCCTAGCGGGGGGGCTTTAGATACGCAGTATTTT. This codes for CSARLPSPSGGALDTQYF.

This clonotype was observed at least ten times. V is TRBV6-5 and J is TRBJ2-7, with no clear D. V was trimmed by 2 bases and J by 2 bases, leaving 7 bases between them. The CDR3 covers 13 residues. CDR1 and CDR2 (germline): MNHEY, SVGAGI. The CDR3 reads CASSYRRTYEQYF. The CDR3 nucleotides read TGTGCCAGCAGTTACAGACGGACCTACGAGCAGTACTTC.

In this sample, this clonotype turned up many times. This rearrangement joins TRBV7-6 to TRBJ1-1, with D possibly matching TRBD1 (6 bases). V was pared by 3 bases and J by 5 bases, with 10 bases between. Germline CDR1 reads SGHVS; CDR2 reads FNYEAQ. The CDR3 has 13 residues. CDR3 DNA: TGTGCCAGCAGCTTGGGGGGCTTGACTGAAGCTTTCTTT. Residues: CASSLGGLTEAFF. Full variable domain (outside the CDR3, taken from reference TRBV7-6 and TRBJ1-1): GAGVSQSPRYKVTKRGQDVALRCDPISGHVSLYWYRQALGQGPEFLTYFNYEAQQDKSGLPNDRFSAERPEGSISTLTIQRTEQRDSAMYRCASSLGGLTEAFFGQGTRLTVV.

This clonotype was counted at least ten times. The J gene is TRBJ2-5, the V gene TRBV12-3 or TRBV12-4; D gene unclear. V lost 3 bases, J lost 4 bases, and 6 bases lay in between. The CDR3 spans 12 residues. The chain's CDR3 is CASSFFGETQYF. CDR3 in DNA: TGTGCCAGCAGTTTCTTTGGAGAGACCCAGTACTTC.

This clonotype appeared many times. The CDR3 DNA sequence: TGTGCCAGCAGGCCGGGACAGGGTTTAAATGAGCAGTTCTTC. Its translation: CASRPGQGLNEQFF. V is TRBV12-3 or TRBV12-4 and J is TRBJ2-1, with TRBD1 matching over 9 bases. V shed 6 bases and J 7 bases; nucleotides not matched to a gene: 7. The length of the CDR3 is 14 residues.

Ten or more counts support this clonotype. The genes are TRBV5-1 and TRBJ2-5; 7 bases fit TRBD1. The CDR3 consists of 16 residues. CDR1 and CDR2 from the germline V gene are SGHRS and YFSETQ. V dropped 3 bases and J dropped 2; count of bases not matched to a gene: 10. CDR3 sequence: CASSWDSVGGQETQYF. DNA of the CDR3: TGCGCCAGCAGCTGGGACAGCGTAGGGGGACAAGAGACCCAGTACTTC.